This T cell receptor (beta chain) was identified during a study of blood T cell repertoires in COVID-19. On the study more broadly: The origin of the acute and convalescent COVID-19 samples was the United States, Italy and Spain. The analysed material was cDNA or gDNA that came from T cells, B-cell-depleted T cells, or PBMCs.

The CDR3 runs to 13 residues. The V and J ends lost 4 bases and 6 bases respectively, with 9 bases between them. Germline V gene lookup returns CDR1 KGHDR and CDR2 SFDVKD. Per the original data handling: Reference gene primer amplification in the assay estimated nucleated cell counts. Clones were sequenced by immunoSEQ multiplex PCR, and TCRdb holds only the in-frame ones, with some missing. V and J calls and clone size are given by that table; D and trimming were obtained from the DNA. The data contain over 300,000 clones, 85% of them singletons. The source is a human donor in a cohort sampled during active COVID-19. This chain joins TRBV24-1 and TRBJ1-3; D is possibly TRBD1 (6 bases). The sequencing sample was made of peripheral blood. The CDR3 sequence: CATSDRDTNTIYF. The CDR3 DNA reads TGTGCCACCAGTGACCGGGACACAAACACCATATATTTT.